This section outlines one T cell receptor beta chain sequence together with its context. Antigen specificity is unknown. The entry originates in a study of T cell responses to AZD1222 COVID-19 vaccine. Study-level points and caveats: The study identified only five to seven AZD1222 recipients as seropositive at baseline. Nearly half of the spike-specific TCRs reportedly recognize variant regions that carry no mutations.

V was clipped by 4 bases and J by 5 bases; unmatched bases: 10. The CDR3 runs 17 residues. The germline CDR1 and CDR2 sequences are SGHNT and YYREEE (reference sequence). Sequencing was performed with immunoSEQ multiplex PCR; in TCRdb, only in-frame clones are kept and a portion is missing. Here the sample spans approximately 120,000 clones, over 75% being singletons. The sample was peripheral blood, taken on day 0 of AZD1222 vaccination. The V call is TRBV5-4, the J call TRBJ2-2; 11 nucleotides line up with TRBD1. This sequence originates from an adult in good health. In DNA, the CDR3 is TGTGCCAGCAGCCGCCCCGGACAGGGGGCCTGGACCGGGGAGCTGTTTTTT. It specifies CASSRPGQGAWTGELFF.